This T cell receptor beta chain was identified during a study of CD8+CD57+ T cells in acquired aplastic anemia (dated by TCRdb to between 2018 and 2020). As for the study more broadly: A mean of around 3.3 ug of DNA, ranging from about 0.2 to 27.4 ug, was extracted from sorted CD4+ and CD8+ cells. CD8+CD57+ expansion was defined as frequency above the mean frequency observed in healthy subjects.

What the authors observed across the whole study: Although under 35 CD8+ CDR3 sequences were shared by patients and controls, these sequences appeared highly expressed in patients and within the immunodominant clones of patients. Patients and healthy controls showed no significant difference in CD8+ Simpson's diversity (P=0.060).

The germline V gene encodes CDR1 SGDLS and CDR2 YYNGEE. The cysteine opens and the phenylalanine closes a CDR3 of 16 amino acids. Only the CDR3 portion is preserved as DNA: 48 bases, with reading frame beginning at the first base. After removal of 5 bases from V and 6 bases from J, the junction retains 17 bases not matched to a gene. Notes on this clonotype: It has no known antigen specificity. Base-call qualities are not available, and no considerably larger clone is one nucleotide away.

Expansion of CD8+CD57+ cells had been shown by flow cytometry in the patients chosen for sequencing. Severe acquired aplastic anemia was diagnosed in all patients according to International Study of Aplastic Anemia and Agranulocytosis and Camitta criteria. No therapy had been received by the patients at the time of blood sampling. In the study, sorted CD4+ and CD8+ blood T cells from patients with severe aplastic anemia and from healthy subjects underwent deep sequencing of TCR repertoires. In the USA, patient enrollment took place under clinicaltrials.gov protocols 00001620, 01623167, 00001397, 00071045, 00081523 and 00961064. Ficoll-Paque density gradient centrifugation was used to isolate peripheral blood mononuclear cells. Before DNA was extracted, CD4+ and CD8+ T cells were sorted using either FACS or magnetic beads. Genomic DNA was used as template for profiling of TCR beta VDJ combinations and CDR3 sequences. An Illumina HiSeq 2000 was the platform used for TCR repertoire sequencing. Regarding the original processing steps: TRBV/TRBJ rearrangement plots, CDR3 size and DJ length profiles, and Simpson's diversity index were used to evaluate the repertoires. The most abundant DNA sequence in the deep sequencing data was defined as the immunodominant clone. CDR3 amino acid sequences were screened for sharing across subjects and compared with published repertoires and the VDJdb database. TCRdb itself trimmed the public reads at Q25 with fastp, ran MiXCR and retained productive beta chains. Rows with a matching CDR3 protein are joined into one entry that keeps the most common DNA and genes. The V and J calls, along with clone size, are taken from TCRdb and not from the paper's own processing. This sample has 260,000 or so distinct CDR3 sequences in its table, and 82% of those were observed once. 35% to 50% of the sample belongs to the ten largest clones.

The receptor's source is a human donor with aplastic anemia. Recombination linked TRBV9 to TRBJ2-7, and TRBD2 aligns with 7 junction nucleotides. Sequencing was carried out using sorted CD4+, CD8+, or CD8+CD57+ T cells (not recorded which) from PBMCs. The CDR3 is CASSDGGVHAQFEQYF. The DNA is TGTGCCAGCAGTGATGGGGGGGTCCATGCGCAGTTCGAGCAGTACTTC.